A single T cell receptor beta chain is shown here with its context. Its antigen is not known. The data derive from a study of cytomegalovirus exposure and HLA in healthy donors. The overall study: Approximately 170 million T cells yielded more than 90 million unique TCR beta sequences in earlier analysis. Study-level points and caveats: Most sequenced TCRs were rare (though some public TCRs occurred in many donors). Per a later analysis, 15,000 to 20,000 TCR beta sequences showed association with HLA alleles at 0.05 false discovery rate.

The PCR ran on 60 Vbeta and 13 Jbeta primers. Data came from immunoSEQ multiplex PCR; TCRdb stores just in-frame clones and leaves some out. The table has under 200,000 clones, 75% to 80% seen once. Germline trimming cut 6 bases from V and 4 bases from J; bases unmatched to any gene: 8. CDR1 SNHLY and CDR2 FYNNEI come from the germline V gene. There are 15 residues in the CDR3. V is TRBV2 and J is TRBJ1-5, with 8 bases aligning to TRBD1. Material: PBMCs. The origin of this receptor is a woman aged 25 to 39 in good health and CMV-seropositive. CDR3 in amino acids: CASSGQGGPNQPQHF. The DNA of the CDR3 is TGTGCCAGCAGCGGACAGGGTGGACCTAATCAGCCCCAGCATTTT.